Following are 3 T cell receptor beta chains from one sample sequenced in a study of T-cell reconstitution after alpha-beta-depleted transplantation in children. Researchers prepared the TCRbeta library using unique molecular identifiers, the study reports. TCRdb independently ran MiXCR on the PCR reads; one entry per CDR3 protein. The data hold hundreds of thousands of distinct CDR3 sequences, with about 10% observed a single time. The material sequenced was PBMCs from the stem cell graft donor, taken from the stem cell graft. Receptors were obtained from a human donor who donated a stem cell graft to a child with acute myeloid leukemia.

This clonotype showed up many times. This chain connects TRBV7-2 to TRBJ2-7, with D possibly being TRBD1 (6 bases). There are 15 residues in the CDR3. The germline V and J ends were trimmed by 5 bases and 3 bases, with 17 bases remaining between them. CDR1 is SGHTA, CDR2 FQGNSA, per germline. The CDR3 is CASSNYTGHLYEQYF. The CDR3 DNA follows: TGTGCCAGCAGCAACTATACGGGACACCTCTACGAGCAGTACTTC.

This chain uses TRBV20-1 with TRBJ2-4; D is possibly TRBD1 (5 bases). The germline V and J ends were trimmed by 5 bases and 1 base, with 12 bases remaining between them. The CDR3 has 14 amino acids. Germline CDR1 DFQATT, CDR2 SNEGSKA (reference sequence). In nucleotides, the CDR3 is TGCAGTGCTCGACCAGGGTCGGCCAAAAACATTCAGTACTTC. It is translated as CSARPGSAKNIQYF.

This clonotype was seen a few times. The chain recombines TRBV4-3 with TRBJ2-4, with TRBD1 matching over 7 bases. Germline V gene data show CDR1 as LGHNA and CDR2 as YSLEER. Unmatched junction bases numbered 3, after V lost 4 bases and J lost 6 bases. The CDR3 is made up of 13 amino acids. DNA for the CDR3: TGCGCCAGCAGCCGGGACAGATTAAACATTCAGTACTTC. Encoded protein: CASSRDRLNIQYF.